The sequence of this TCR beta chain was determined in a study of T cell responses to AZD1222 COVID-19 vaccine. This table comes from immunoSEQ multiplex PCR, and its TCRdb copy is limited to in-frame clones, with some not included. The data contain 110,000 or so clones, approximately 90% of them singletons. CDR3 length equals 15 residues. The V gene end was trimmed by 8 bases and the J gene end by 7 bases; junction bases not matched to a gene: 11. Germline loops: CDR1 SNHLY, CDR2 FYNNEI. This clone was recorded a few times. Antigen specificity is unknown. Broader study findings: Along spike, vaccine-associated CD4 TCRs were found throughout, with dominance at 160-218 and 743-854. Samples come after the peak T cell response, not at day 14. Baseline serostatus was positive in only a handful of AZD1222 recipients.

This chain links TRBV2 with TRBJ1-6, with TRBD1 identical over 7 bases. This material consisted of peripheral blood, taken on day 0 of AZD1222 vaccination. The receptor comes from an adult in good health. This CDR3 reads CASAPRGQTNSPLHF. For the CDR3, the DNA is TGTGCCAGCGCCCCGCGGGGACAGACGAATTCACCCCTCCACTTT.